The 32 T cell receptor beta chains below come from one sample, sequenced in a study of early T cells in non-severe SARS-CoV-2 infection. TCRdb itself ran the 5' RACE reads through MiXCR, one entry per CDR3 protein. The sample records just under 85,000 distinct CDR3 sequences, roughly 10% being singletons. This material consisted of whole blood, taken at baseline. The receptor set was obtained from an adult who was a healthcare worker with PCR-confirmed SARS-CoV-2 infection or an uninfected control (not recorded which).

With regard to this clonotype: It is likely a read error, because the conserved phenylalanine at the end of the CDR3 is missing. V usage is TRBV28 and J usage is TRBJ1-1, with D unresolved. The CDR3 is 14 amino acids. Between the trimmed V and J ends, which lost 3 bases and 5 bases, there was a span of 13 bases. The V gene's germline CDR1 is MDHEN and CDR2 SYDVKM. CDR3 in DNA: TGTGCCAGCAGTTTCACGGGCCCAAGAACTGAAGCTTTCTCT. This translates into CASSFTGPRTEAFS.

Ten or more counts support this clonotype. CDR3 sequence reads: CASSEVAVSDTQYF. As DNA, the CDR3 is TGTGCCAGCAGCGAGGTAGCGGTCAGCGATACGCAGTATTTT. The chain links TRBV9 to TRBJ2-3, with D possibly TRBD2 on 6 matching bases. Germline V gives CDR1 SGDLS, CDR2 YYNGEE. The V end was cut by 3 bases, the J end by 6 bases, with 14 bases between. The CDR3 runs to 14 residues.

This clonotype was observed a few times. The CDR3 loop reads CASSLNLQLQETQYF. The CDR3 DNA sequence: TGTGCCAGCAGTTTAAATCTGCAGCTCCAAGAGACCCAGTACTTC. The rearrangement links TRBV28 to TRBJ2-5; D is unresolved. V was clipped by 2 bases and J by 1 base, with 11 bases between them. From germline, CDR1 is MDHEN and CDR2 SYDVKM. This CDR3 has 15 residues.

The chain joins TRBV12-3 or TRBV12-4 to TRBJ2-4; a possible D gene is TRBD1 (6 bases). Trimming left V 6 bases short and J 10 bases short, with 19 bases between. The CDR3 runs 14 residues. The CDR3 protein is CASSMTGSDSIQYF. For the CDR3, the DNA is TGTGCCAGCAGCATGACAGGTTCAGATTCGATTCAGTACTTC.

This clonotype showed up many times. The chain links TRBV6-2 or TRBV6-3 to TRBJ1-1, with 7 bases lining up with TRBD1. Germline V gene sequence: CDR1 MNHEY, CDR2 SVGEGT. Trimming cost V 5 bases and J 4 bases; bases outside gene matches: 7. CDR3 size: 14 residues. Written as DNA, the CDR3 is TGTGCCAGCAGTGAACAGGGGAGGGCCACTGAAGCTTTCTTT. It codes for CASSEQGRATEAFF.

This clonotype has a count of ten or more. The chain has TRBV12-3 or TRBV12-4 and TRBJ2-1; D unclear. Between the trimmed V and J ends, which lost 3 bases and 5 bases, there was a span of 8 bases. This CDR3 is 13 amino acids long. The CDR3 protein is CASSFGLDNEQFF. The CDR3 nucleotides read TGTGCCAGCAGTTTCGGGTTAGACAATGAGCAGTTCTTC.

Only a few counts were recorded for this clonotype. CDR3 residues: CASSLGRDIDEQFF. The CDR3 region has the DNA TGTGCCAGCAGCTTGGGCAGGGATATTGATGAGCAGTTCTTC. This chain links TRBV5-5 with TRBJ2-1; D possibly corresponds to TRBD1 (5 bases). V was cut by 0 bases and J by 8 bases, with 12 bases left in between. The CDR3 has 14 amino acids. CDR1 is SGHKS and CDR2 is YYEKEE in the germline V gene (reference sequence). The variable domain in full, with the rest retrieved from reference TRBV5-5 and TRBJ2-1, is DAGVTQSPTHLIKTRGQQVTLRCSPISGHKSVSWYQQVLGQGPQFIFQYYEKEERGRGNFPDRFSARQFPNYSSELNVNALLLGDSALYLCASSLGRDIDEQFFGPGTRLTVL.

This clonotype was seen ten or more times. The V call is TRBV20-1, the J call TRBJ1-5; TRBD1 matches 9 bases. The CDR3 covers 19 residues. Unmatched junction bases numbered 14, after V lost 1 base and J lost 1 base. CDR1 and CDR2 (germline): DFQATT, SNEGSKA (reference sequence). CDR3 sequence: CSARVLTGGTGTSNQPQHF. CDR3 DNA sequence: TGCAGTGCTAGAGTTCTAACCGGGGGGACAGGGACGAGCAATCAGCCCCAGCATTTT.

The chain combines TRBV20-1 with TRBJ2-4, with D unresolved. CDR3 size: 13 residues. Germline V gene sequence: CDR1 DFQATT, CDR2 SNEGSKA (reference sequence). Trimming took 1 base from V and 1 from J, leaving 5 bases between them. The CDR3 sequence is CSARASAKNIQYF. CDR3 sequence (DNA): TGCAGTGCTAGAGCTTCGGCCAAAAACATTCAGTACTTC.

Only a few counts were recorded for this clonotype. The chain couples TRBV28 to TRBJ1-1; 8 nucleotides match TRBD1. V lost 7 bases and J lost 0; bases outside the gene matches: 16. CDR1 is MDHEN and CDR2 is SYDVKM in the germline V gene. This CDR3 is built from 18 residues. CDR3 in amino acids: CASKKLRGRVTMNTEAFF. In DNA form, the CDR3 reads TGTGCCAGCAAGAAGCTCAGGGGGCGCGTGACCATGAACACTGAAGCTTTCTTT.

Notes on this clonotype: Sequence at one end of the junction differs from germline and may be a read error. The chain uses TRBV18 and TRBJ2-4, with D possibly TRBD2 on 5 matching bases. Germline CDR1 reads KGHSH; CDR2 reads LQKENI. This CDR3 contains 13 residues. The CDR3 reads CASPPLGSTFQYF. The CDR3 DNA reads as TGTGCCAGCCCACCACTAGGGTCAACGTTTCAGTACTTC.

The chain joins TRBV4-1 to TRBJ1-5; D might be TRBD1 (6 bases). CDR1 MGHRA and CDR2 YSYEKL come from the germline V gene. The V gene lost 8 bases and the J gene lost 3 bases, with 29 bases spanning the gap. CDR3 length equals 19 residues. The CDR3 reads CASHRPPYQGRGANQPQHF. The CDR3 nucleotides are TGCGCCAGCCATCGTCCACCGTATCAGGGGAGAGGGGCCAATCAGCCCCAGCATTTT.

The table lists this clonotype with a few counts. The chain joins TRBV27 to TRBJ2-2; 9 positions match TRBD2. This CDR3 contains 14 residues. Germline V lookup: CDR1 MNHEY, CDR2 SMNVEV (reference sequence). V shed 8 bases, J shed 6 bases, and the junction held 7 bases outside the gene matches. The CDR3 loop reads CASVSRLAAGELFF. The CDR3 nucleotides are TGTGCCAGCGTATCTAGACTAGCGGCCGGGGAGCTGTTTTTT.

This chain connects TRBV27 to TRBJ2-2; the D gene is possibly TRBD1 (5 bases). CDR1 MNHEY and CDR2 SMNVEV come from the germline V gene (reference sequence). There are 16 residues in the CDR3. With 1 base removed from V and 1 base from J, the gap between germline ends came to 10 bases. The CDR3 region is CASSLLGQGNTGELFF. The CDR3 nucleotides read TGTGCCAGCAGTTTATTGGGGCAGGGGAACACCGGGGAGCTGTTTTTT.

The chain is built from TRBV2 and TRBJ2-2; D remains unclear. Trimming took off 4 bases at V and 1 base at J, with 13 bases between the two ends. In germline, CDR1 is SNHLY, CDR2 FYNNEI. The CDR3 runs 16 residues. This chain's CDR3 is CASSGRRALNTGELFF. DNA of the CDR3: TGTGCCAGCAGTGGTAGAAGGGCCCTGAACACCGGGGAGCTGTTTTTT.

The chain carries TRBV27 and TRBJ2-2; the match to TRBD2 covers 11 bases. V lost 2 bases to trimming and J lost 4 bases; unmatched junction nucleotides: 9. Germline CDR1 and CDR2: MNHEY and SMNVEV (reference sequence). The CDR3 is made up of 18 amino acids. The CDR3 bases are TGTGCCAGCAGTTTACCGCCTCATAGCGGGAGGGGCACCGGGGAGCTGTTTTTT. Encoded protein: CASSLPPHSGRGTGELFF.

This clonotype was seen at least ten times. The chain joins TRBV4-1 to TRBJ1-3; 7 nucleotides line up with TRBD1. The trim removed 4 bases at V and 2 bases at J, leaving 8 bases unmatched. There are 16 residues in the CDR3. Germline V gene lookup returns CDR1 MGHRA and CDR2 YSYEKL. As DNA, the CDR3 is TGCGCCAGCAGCCTAGGAGGAGGGGGCCCTGGAAACACCATATATTTT. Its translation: CASSLGGGGPGNTIYF.

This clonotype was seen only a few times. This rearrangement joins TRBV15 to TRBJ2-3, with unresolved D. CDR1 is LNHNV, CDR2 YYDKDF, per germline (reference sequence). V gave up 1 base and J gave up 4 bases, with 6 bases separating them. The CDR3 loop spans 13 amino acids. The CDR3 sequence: CATSRGNPDTQYF. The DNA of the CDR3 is TGTGCCACCAGCAGAGGTAACCCAGATACGCAGTATTTT.

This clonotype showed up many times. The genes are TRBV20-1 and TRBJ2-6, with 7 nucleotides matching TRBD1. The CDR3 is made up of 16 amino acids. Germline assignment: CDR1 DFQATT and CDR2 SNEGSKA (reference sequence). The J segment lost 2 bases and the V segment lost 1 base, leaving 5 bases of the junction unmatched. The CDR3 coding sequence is TGCAGTGCTAGAGGGTCAGGGGGTGCTGGGGCCAACGTCCTGACTTTC. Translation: CSARGSGGAGANVLTF.

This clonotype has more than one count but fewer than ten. CDR3 in amino acids: CASSFPLSGEDEQYF. DNA for the CDR3: TGTGCCAGCAGCTTCCCTCTCTCCGGTGAGGACGAGCAGTACTTC. The chain links TRBV7-9 to TRBJ2-7; D unclear. Trimming removed 3 bases at V and 5 bases at J, with 17 bases between. Germline V CDR1 and CDR2: SEHNR, FQNEAQ (reference sequence). The CDR3 runs to 15 residues.

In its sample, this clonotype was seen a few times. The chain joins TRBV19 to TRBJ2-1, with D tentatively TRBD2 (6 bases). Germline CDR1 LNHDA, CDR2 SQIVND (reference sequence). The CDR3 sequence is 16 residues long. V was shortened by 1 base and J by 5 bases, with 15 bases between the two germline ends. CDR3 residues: CASSIVPGRMDNEQFF. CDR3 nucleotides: TGTGCCAGTAGTATAGTCCCAGGGAGGATGGACAATGAGCAGTTCTTC.

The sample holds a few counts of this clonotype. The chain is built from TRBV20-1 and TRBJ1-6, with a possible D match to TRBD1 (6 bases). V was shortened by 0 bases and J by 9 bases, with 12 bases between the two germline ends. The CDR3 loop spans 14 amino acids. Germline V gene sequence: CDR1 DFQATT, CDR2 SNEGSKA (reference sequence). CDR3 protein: CSARDPRGLSPLHF. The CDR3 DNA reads TGCAGTGCTAGAGATCCCAGGGGTCTTTCACCCCTCCACTTT.

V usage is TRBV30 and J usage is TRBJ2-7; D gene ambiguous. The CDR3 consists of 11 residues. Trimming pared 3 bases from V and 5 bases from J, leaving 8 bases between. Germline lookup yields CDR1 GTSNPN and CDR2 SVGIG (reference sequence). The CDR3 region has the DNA TGTGCCTGGAGCACCCAAAACGAGCAGTACTTC. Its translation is CAWSTQNEQYF.

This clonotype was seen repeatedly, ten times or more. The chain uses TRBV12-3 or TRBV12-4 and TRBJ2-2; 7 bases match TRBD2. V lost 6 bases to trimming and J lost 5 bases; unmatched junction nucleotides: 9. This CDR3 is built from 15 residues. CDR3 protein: CASRHPGLQTGELFF. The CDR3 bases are TGTGCCAGCAGACACCCGGGACTACAGACCGGGGAGCTGTTTTTT.

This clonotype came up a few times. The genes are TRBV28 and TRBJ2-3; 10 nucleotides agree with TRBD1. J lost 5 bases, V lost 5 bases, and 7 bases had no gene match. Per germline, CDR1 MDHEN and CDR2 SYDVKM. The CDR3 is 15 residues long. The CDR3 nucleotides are TGTGCCAGCAGTCTAGAGACAGGGGGCGTAGATACGCAGTATTTT. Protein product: CASSLETGGVDTQYF.

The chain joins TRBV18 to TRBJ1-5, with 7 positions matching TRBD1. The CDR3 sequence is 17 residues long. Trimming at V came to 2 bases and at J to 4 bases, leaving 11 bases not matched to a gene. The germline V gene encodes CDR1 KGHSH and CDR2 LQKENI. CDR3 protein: CASSPSPFRDRNQPQHF. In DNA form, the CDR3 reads TGTGCCAGCTCACCATCGCCTTTCCGGGACAGAAATCAGCCCCAGCATTTT.

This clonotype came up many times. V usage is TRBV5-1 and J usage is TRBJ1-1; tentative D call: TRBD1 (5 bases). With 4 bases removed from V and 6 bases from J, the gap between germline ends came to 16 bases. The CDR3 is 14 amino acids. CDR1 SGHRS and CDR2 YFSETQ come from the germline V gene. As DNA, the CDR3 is TGCGCCAGCAGCCCCTTAGTCTCGGGGGCTGAAGCTTTCTTT. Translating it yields CASSPLVSGAEAFF.

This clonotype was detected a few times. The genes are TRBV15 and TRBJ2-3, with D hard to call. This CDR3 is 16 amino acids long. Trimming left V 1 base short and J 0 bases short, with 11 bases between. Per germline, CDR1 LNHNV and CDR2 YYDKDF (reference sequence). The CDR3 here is CATSRGASPSTDTQYF. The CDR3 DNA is TGTGCCACCAGCAGAGGAGCTTCTCCTAGCACAGATACGCAGTATTTT.

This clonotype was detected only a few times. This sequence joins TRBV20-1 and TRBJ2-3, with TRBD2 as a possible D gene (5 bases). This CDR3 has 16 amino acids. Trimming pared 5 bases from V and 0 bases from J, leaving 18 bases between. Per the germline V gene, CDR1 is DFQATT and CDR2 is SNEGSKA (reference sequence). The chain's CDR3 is CSAASRIKKSTDTQYF. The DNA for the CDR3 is TGCAGTGCTGCTAGCAGAATTAAAAAGAGCACAGATACGCAGTATTTT.

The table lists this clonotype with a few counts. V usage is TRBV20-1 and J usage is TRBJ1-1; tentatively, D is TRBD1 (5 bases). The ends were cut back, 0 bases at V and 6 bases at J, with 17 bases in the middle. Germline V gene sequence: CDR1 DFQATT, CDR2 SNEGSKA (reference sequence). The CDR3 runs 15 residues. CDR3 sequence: CSARDPGRRGPEAFF. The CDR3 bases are TGCAGTGCTAGAGACCCGGGCAGGAGGGGCCCTGAAGCTTTCTTT.

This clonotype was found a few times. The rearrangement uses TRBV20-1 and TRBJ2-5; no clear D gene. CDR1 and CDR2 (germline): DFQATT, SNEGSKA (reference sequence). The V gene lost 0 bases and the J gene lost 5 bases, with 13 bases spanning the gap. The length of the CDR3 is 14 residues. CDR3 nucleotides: TGCAGTGCTAGAGATCTCGCCCGGCGGGAGACCCAGTACTTC. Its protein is CSARDLARRETQYF.

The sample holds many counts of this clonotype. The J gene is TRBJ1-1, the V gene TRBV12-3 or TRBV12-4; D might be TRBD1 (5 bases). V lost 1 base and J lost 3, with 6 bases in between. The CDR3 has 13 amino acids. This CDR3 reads CASSLGGDTEAFF. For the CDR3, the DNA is TGTGCCAGCAGTTTAGGAGGGGACACTGAAGCTTTCTTT.